These 30 T cell receptor beta chains were all obtained from the same sample, sequenced in a study of T cell repertoires in cytomegalovirus infection. One entry per CDR3 protein results from TCRdb running MiXCR on the reads. The sample includes about 210,000 distinct CDR3 sequences, about 7% seen only once; the top ten take about 6%. The sample taken for sequencing was PBMCs. These receptors all come from a human donor in good health (CMV status not recorded). Some clones in this sample may be carry-over from other donors' samples.

This clonotype occurred many times. The chain is built from TRBV6-5 and TRBJ1-5; 9 bases agree with TRBD1. Losses at the gene ends were 6 bases for V and 2 bases for J; bases not matched to a gene: 2. The germline gives CDR1 MNHEY, CDR2 SVGAGI. The CDR3 has 14 amino acids. The CDR3 DNA is TGTGCCAGCAGGAGACAGGGGGGCAATCAGCCCCAGCATTTT. Translation gives CASRRQGGNQPQHF.

This clonotype was seen repeatedly, ten times or more. This chain uses TRBV7-9 with TRBJ1-6; D not certain. Trimming removed 3 bases at V and 8 bases at J, with 11 bases between. This CDR3 spans 14 amino acids. Per germline, CDR1 SEHNR and CDR2 FQNEAQ (reference sequence). The CDR3 DNA sequence: TGTGCCAGCAGCTTGGGGATACTTGATTCACCCCTCCACTTT. Translating gives CASSLGILDSPLHF.

A remark on this clonotype: A clone one base away is much larger, so this may be a read error. This rearrangement joins TRBV6-1 to TRBJ2-2; TRBD1 or TRBD2 may be the D gene (5 bases each). Germline V CDR1 and CDR2: MNHNS, SASEGT. The CDR3 consists of 16 residues. The germline V and J ends were trimmed by 6 bases and 5 bases, with 19 bases remaining between them. DNA of the CDR3: TGTGCCAGCAGGGCCCCCGGGGCCCCGAGTACCGGGGAGCTGTTTTTT. Protein product: CASRAPGAPSTGELFF.

This clonotype was observed many times. The rearrangement uses TRBV6-1 and TRBJ2-7, with D possibly TRBD2 on 7 matching bases. CDR1 is MNHNS and CDR2 is SASEGT in the germline V gene. The germline V and J ends were trimmed by 7 bases and 4 bases, with 14 bases remaining between them. The CDR3 consists of 13 residues. This CDR3 reads CASTRAGAYEQYF. CDR3 coding DNA: TGTGCCAGCACTCGGGCGGGGGCTTACGAGCAGTACTTC.

In this sample, this clonotype turned up many times. The chain joins TRBV7-2 to TRBJ2-5; perhaps TRBD1 as D (6 bases). With 2 bases removed from V and 5 bases from J, the gap between germline ends came to 9 bases. The CDR3 is 13 residues long. Germline CDR1 reads SGHTA; CDR2 reads FQGNSA. The CDR3 bases are TGTGCCAGCAGCTTACGCAGGGGCGAGACCCAGTACTTC. This gives the protein CASSLRRGETQYF. Based on the CDR3 plus reference TRBV7-2 and TRBJ2-5, the full variable domain is GAGVSQSPSNKVTEKGKDVELRCDPISGHTALYWYRQSLGQGLEFLIYFQGNSAPDKSGLPSDRFSAERTGGSVSTLTIQRTQQEDSAVYLCASSLRRGETQYFGPGTRLLVL.

This clonotype showed up many times. The chain carries TRBV7-2 and TRBJ1-4, with D possibly matching TRBD1 (5 bases). Trimming removed 5 bases from V and 7 bases from J, with 17 bases in between. In germline, CDR1 is SGHTA, CDR2 FQGNSA. The CDR3 covers 15 residues. CDR3 sequence: CASSRDGAGIEKLFF. CDR3 bases: TGTGCCAGCAGCCGTGACGGCGCAGGGATTGAAAAACTGTTTTTT.

The sample holds a few counts of this clonotype. The rearrangement uses TRBV6-6 and TRBJ2-5; D tentatively fits TRBD1 or TRBD2 (6 bases each). The germline V gene encodes CDR1 MNHNY and CDR2 SVGAGI (reference sequence). Trimming shortened V by 7 bases and J by 1 base, and 13 bases separated the two germline ends. The CDR3 is 14 residues long. CDR3 loop: CASTLGGSQETQYF. In DNA, the CDR3 is TGTGCCAGCACCCTGGGGGGCAGCCAAGAGACCCAGTACTTC.

The chain combines TRBV30 with TRBJ2-7; no clear D gene. Germline CDR1 reads GTSNPN; CDR2 reads SVGIG (reference sequence). The V end was cut by 0 bases, the J end by 0 bases, with 3 bases between. This CDR3 comprises 12 residues. The CDR3 nucleotides are TGTGCCTGGAGTGTCAGCTCCTACGAGCAGTACTTC. Protein: CAWSVSSYEQYF.

This clonotype was recorded many times. This chain links TRBV6-1 with TRBJ2-2; a weak D match, TRBD1 (5 bases). CDR3 length: 18 amino acids. CDR1 and CDR2 from the germline V gene are MNHNS and SASEGT. Trimming removed 5 bases from V and 0 bases from J, with 19 bases in between. The CDR3 nucleotides read TGTGCCAGCAGTCGTTTGGATAGGGGTGGAACGAACACCGGGGAGCTGTTTTTT. Protein: CASSRLDRGGTNTGELFF.

This clonotype showed up just a few times. The chain couples TRBV4-2 to TRBJ2-1, with 10 bases that match TRBD2. Unmatched junction bases numbered 5, after V lost 1 base and J lost 2 bases. This CDR3 contains 17 residues. The germline CDR1 and CDR2 sequences are LGHNA and YNFKEQ. CDR3 residues: CASSQATSGGAYNEQFF. The CDR3 DNA reads TGTGCCAGCAGCCAAGCCACGAGCGGGGGGGCCTACAATGAGCAGTTCTTC.

This clonotype was seen many times. This CDR3 reads CASRLRGGDTTEAFF. In DNA form, the CDR3 reads TGTGCCAGTCGGCTCCGGGGGGGCGATACCACTGAAGCTTTCTTT. The chain uses TRBV2 and TRBJ1-1; D may be TRBD1 (6 bases). This CDR3 contains 15 residues. The germline V and J ends were trimmed by 9 bases and 4 bases, with 21 bases remaining between them. Per germline, CDR1 SNHLY and CDR2 FYNNEI.

In its sample, this clonotype was seen many times. The CDR3 DNA is TGTGCCAGCAGTTTGTCTACGATTCAGCCCCAGCATTTT. As protein: CASSLSTIQPQHF. The chain uses TRBV28 and TRBJ1-5; no clear D gene. There are 13 residues in the CDR3. The ends were cut back, 3 bases at V and 6 bases at J, with 9 bases in the middle. The germline CDR1 and CDR2 sequences are MDHEN and SYDVKM.

This clonotype has ten or more counts. V usage is TRBV5-5 and J usage is TRBJ2-6; 7 bases are a match to TRBD1. Germline CDR1 and CDR2: SGHKS and YYEKEE (reference sequence). Trimming removed 0 bases from V and 0 bases from J; junction bases left unmatched: 3. This CDR3 contains 17 residues. The CDR3 DNA sequence: TGTGCCAGCAGCTTGGGTAGGGGGCTCTCTGGGGCCAACGTCCTGACTTTC. This codes for CASSLGRGLSGANVLTF.

This clonotype has ten or more counts. This chain joins TRBV20-1 and TRBJ1-5; no definite D call. The germline CDR1 and CDR2 sequences are DFQATT and SNEGSKA (reference sequence). The CDR3 is 17 residues long. V was shortened by 2 bases and J by 0 bases, with 17 bases between the two germline ends. CDR3 bases: TGCAGTGCTAGAAGGGCGGAGACTATCTATAGCAATCAGCCCCAGCATTTT. Amino acid sequence: CSARRAETIYSNQPQHF.

The chain employs TRBV5-1 and TRBJ2-3; TRBD1 matches at 9 bases. This CDR3 spans 13 amino acids. From germline, CDR1 is SGHRS and CDR2 YFSETQ. V trimming: 5 bases; J trimming: 4 bases; junction bases outside the gene matches: 2. This chain's CDR3 is CASRTGGADTQYF. The DNA for the CDR3 is TGCGCCAGCAGGACAGGGGGAGCAGATACGCAGTATTTT.

The chain carries TRBV15 and TRBJ2-5; no definite D call. The CDR3 is made up of 12 amino acids. Trimming removed 1 base from V and 8 bases from J, with 8 bases in between. The germline CDR1 and CDR2 sequences are LNHNV and YYDKDF (reference sequence). The chain's CDR3 is CATSRGYDTQYF. The CDR3 DNA sequence: TGTGCCACCAGCAGAGGATATGATACCCAGTACTTC.

This clonotype was picked up many times. The J gene is TRBJ1-6, the V gene TRBV7-9; 8 bases are shared with TRBD1. The germline V gene has CDR1 SEHNR and CDR2 FQNEAQ (reference sequence). The CDR3 totals 15 residues. V shed 6 bases and J 9 bases; nucleotides not matched to a gene: 10. CDR3 DNA: TGTGCCAGCAGGTTGGACAGGGCTTTAGGTTCACCCCTCCACTTT. Translation: CASRLDRALGSPLHF.

The rearrangement joins TRBV25-1 to TRBJ2-5; D remains ambiguous. The CDR3 loop spans 14 amino acids. CDR1 is MGHDK and CDR2 is SYGVNS in the germline V gene. Trimming took 7 bases from V and 1 from J, leaving 13 bases between them. As DNA, the CDR3 is TGTGCCAGCAAGGAGACTTTACCCCAAGAGACCCAGTACTTC. Translated: CASKETLPQETQYF.

This clonotype has at least ten counts. This sequence joins TRBV5-5 and TRBJ2-3; D remains ambiguous. The CDR3 loop spans 16 amino acids. Trimming pared 0 bases from V and 0 bases from J, leaving 11 bases between. Germline V CDR1 and CDR2: SGHKS, YYEKEE (reference sequence). CDR3: CASSLGYLSSTDTQYF. The CDR3 DNA reads TGTGCCAGCAGCTTGGGCTACCTGTCTAGCACAGATACGCAGTATTTT.

This clonotype has at least ten counts. The gene calls are TRBV7-8 and TRBJ2-1, with 12 bases aligning to TRBD2. V gave up 5 bases and J gave up 8 bases; unmatched junction bases: 10. Germline V gene data show CDR1 as SGHVS and CDR2 as FQNEAQ. The CDR3 totals 16 residues. CDR3 nucleotides: TGTGCCAGCAGCCCTTATCGACTAGCGGGGGACTATGAGCAGTTCTTC. The encoded protein is CASSPYRLAGDYEQFF.

This clonotype has at least ten counts. The chain carries TRBV7-2 and TRBJ2-3, with 9 positions matching TRBD2. V shed 2 bases and J 2 bases; nucleotides not matched to a gene: 5. This CDR3 comprises 16 residues. Germline V gives CDR1 SGHTA, CDR2 FQGNSA. DNA for the CDR3: TGTGCCAGCAGCTTACTAGCGGGGTCTTCCACAGATACGCAGTATTTT. Translation: CASSLLAGSSTDTQYF.

Many counts were recorded for this clonotype. The chain combines TRBV20-1 with TRBJ2-1; D remains unclear. The germline V and J ends were trimmed by 0 bases and 7 bases, with 10 bases remaining between them. This CDR3 has 13 amino acids. Germline V gives CDR1 DFQATT, CDR2 SNEGSKA (reference sequence). The CDR3 sequence is CSARDLQNNEQFF. Here the CDR3 DNA reads TGCAGTGCTAGAGATCTCCAGAATAATGAGCAGTTCTTC.

In its sample, this clonotype was seen many times. The chain employs TRBV20-1 and TRBJ2-1; D remains ambiguous. The V gene lost 6 bases and the J gene lost 9 bases, with 18 bases spanning the gap. Per the germline V gene, CDR1 is DFQATT and CDR2 is SNEGSKA (reference sequence). The CDR3 consists of 13 residues. CDR3 sequence (DNA): TGCAGTGCCCTTGGGTCCAGCCCCTCTGAGCAGTTCTTC. It translates to CSALGSSPSEQFF.

There are many counts of this clonotype. The chain carries TRBV2 and TRBJ1-5; 9 nucleotides align to TRBD1. The CDR3 contains 13 residues. J was trimmed by 6 bases and V by 5 bases; bases with no gene match: 2. The V gene's germline CDR1 is SNHLY and CDR2 FYNNEI. CDR3 protein: CASSWDRAQPQHF. CDR3 DNA sequence: TGTGCCAGCAGTTGGGACAGGGCTCAGCCCCAGCATTTT.

This chain joins TRBV28 and TRBJ1-5; 10 nucleotides line up with TRBD1. J lost 1 base, V lost 3 bases, and 12 bases had no gene match. Germline V gives CDR1 MDHEN, CDR2 SYDVKM. The CDR3 length is 19 residues. The CDR3 region is CASSLESRDRGFSNQPQHF. The CDR3 DNA follows: TGTGCCAGCAGTTTGGAGTCCCGGGACAGGGGATTCAGCAATCAGCCCCAGCATTTT.

This clonotype was seen a few times. The chain links TRBV10-3 to TRBJ1-4; tentatively, D is TRBD1 (6 bases). CDR1 and CDR2 from the germline V gene are ENHRY and SYGVKD. V was cut by 4 bases and J by 10 bases, with 19 bases left in between. The CDR3 consists of 15 residues. The DNA for the CDR3 is TGTGCCATCAGTGGGGACCGGACAGTTGGGGGAAAACTGTTTTTT. Translated, it gives CAISGDRTVGGKLFF.

The chain is built from TRBV28 and TRBJ2-7; D may be TRBD1 (5 bases). The germline CDR1 and CDR2 sequences are MDHEN and SYDVKM. This CDR3 is 13 amino acids long. The ends were cut back, 5 bases at V and 6 bases at J, with 14 bases in the middle. CDR3 amino acids: CASSRGHTLEQYF. For the CDR3, the DNA is TGTGCCAGCAGTAGAGGACATACCCTCGAGCAGTACTTC.

This clonotype was found many times. The chain has TRBV7-8 and TRBJ1-5; the D gene is possibly TRBD1 (6 bases). V lost 5 bases to trimming and J lost 4 bases, with 9 bases between them. The germline gives CDR1 SGHVS, CDR2 FQNEAQ. The CDR3 has 13 amino acids. CDR3 bases: TGTGCCAGCAGCGGGGGCGAGAATCAGCCCCAGCATTTT. Encoded protein: CASSGGENQPQHF.

This clonotype was picked up many times. The chain carries TRBV5-1 and TRBJ2-6, with a tentative D call TRBD2 (5 bases). V gave up 3 bases and J gave up 0 bases, with 19 bases separating them. The CDR3 totals 19 residues. Germline loops: CDR1 SGHRS, CDR2 YFSETQ. CDR3 DNA: TGCGCCAGCAGCTGGCCGAAGGAGACTACCTACTCTGGGGCCAACGTCCTGACTTTC. The encoded protein is CASSWPKETTYSGANVLTF.

In its sample, this clonotype was seen many times. The chain employs TRBV25-1 and TRBJ1-5; 8 bases agree with TRBD1. Germline loops: CDR1 MGHDK, CDR2 SYGVNS. The CDR3 totals 13 residues. V lost 6 bases to trimming and J lost 3 bases; unmatched junction nucleotides: 1. The CDR3 protein is CASRDRDNQPQHF. CDR3 nucleotide sequence: TGTGCCAGCAGGGACAGGGACAATCAGCCCCAGCATTTT. The variable domain in full, completed from reference TRBV25-1 and TRBJ1-5, reads EADIYQTPRYLVIGTGKKITLECSQTMGHDKMYWYQQDPGMELHLIHYSYGVNSTEKGDLSSESTVSRIRTEHFPLTLESARPSHTSQYLCASRDRDNQPQHFGDGTRLSIL.